This T cell receptor beta chain came from a study of T cell responses to AZD1222 COVID-19 vaccine. Study conclusions and caveats: A reported finding is that nearly half of spike-specific TCRs target unmutated variant regions. The donors showed a predominance of white British ancestry and of females, with possible underestimation of clonal diversity.

Comments on this clone: No antigen is known for it.

The CDR3 has 13 residues. Trimming removed 4 bases from V and 11 bases from J; junction bases left unmatched: 8. The germline CDR1 and CDR2 sequences are SGHDN and FVKESK. Sequencing used immunoSEQ multiplex PCR; TCRdb keeps in-frame clones, though not all of them. The sample consists of roughly 120,000 clones, about 89% of them appearing once. This rearrangement joins TRBV14 to TRBJ1-3, with 7 bases identical to TRBD1. This TCR was sampled from an adult in good health. Specimen: peripheral blood, collected on day 0 of AZD1222 vaccination. CDR3: CASSPGGGNAIYF. CDR3 DNA sequence: TGTGCCAGCAGCCCAGGGGGAGGTAACGCCATATATTTT.